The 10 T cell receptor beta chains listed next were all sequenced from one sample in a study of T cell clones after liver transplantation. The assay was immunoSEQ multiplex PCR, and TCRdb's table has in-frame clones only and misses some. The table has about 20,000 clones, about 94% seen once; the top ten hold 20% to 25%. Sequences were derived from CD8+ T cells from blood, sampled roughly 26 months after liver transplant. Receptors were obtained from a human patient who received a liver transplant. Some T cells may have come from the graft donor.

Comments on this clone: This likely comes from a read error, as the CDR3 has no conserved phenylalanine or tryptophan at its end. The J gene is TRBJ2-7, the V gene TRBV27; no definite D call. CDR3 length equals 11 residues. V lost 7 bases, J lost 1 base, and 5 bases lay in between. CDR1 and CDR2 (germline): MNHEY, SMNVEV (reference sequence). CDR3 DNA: TGTGCCAGCATCCTTTCCTACGAGCAGTACCTC. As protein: CASILSYEQYL.

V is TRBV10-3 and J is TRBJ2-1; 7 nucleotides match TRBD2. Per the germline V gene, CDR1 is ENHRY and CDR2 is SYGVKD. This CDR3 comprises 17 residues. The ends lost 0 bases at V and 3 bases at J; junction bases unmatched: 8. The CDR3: CAISESGASGDYNEQFF. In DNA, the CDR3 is TGTGCCATCAGTGAGTCTGGGGCTAGCGGAGACTACAATGAGCAGTTCTTC.

The CDR3 loop is CASSQLAGGYEQYF. DNA of the CDR3: TGTGCCAGCAGCCAACTAGCGGGGGGGTACGAGCAGTACTTC. This sequence joins TRBV11-2 and TRBJ2-7; 13 nucleotides align to TRBD2. The germline gives CDR1 SGHAT, CDR2 FQNNGV. The CDR3 runs 14 residues. J gave up 4 bases and V 5 bases, and 2 bases lay outside the gene matches.

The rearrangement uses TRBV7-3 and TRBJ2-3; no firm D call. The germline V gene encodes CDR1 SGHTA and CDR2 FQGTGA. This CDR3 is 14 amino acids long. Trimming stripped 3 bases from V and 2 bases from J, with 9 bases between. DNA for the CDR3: TGTGCCAGCAGCTTGGGCAGGACCACAGATACGCAGTATTTT. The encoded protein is CASSLGRTTDTQYF.

The CDR3 DNA follows: TGTGCCAGCAGCGAGGGACTAGCGGGAGGGCCTGACACCGGGGAGCTGTTTTTT. Translating gives CASSEGLAGGPDTGELFF. The chain has TRBV5-6 and TRBJ2-2, with 16 bases matching TRBD2. The ends lost 4 bases at V and 3 bases at J; junction bases unmatched: 6. The germline V gene encodes CDR1 SGHDT and CDR2 YYEEEE. This CDR3 contains 18 residues. The full variable domain, in which reference TRBV5-6 and TRBJ2-2 provide the parts outside the CDR3, is DAGVTQSPTHLIKTRGQQVTLRCSPKSGHDTVSWYQQALGQGPQFIFQYYEEEERQRGNFPDRFSGHQFPNYSSELNVNALLLGDSALYLCASSEGLAGGPDTGELFFGEGSRLTVL.

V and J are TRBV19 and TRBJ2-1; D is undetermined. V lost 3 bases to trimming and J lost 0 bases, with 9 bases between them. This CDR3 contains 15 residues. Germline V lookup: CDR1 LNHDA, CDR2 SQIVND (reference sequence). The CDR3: CASSMWTSSYNEQFF. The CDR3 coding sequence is TGTGCCAGTAGTATGTGGACGAGCTCCTACAATGAGCAGTTCTTC. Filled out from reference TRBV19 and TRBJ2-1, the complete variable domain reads DGGITQSPKYLFRKEGQNVTLSCEQNLNHDAMYWYRQDPGQGLRLIYYSQIVNDFQKGDIAEGYSVSREKKESFPLTVTSAQKNPTAFYLCASSMWTSSYNEQFFGPGTRLTVL.

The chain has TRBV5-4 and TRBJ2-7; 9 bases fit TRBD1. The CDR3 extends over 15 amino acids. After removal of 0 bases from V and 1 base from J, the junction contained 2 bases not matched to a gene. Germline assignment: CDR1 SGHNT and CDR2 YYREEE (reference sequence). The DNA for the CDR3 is TGTGCCAGCAGCTTGGACAGGGGGCAATCCTACGAGCAGTACTTC. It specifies CASSLDRGQSYEQYF. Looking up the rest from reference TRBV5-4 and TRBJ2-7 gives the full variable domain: ETGVTQSPTHLIKTRGQQVTLRCSSQSGHNTVSWYQQALGQGPQFIFQYYREEENGRGNFPPRFSGLQFPNYSSELNVNALELDDSALYLCASSLDRGQSYEQYFGPGTRLTVT.

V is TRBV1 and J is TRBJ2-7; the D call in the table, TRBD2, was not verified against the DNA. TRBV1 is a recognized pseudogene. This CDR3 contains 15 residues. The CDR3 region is CTSSPPSGLAQEQYF. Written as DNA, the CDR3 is TGCACCAGCAGCCCCCCCTCGGGACTTGCTCAAGAGCAGTACTTC.

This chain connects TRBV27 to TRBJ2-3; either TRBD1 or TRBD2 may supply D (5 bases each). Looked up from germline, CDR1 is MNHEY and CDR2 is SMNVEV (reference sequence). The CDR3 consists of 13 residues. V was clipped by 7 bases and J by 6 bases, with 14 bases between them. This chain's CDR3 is CASTGTQGDTQYF. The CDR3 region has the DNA TGTGCCAGCACTGGGACGCAAGGTGATACGCAGTATTTT.

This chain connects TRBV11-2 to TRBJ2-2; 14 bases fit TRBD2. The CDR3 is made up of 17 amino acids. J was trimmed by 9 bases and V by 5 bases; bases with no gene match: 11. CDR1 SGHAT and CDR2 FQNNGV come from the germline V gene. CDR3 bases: TGTGCCAGCAGCCCGATCAGTGGGACTAGCGGGAGCCGGGAGCTGTTTTTT. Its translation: CASSPISGTSGSRELFF.